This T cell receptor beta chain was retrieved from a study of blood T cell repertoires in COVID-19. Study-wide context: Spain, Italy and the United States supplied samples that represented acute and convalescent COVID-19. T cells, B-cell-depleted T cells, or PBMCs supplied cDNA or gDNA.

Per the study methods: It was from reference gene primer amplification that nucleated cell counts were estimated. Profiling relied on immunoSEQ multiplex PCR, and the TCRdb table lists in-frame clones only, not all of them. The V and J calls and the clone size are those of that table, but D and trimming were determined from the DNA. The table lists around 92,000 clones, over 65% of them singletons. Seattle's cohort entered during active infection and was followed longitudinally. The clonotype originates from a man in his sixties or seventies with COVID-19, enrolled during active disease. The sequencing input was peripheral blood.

For the CDR3, the DNA is TGTGCCAGCACCACACTAGCGGGAGCTCGGGAGCAGTACTTC. It translates to CASTTLAGAREQYF. This chain links TRBV6-5 with TRBJ2-7; 11 bases are a match to TRBD2. Losses at the gene ends were 7 bases for V and 7 bases for J; bases not matched to a gene: 9. This CDR3 comprises 14 residues. Germline V gene lookup returns CDR1 MNHEY and CDR2 SVGAGI.